Shown below are 32 T cell receptor beta chains from a single sample sequenced in a study of T-cell reconstitution after alpha-beta-depleted transplantation in children. The TCRbeta library was prepared with unique molecular identifiers. A single record per CDR3 protein comes from TCRdb applying MiXCR to the PCR reads. The data hold about 830,000 distinct CDR3 sequences, with roughly 15% observed a single time. The sequencing here drew on PBMCs, mostly from graft donor cells, taken 360 days after TCRalphabeta/CD19-depleted stem cell transplant. These receptors were taken from a male patient under 18 who had a stem cell transplant for acute lymphoblastic leukemia, so the T cells may come from the graft donor.

DNA of the CDR3: TGCGCCAGCAGCCACCCGACAAGCAGGGGACAGAACAATGAGCAGTTCTTC. Residues: CASSHPTSRGQNNEQFF. The chain is built from TRBV4-1 and TRBJ2-1; TRBD1 aligns across 7 bases. V was clipped by 3 bases and J by 5 bases; unmatched bases: 13. Germline V gives CDR1 MGHRA, CDR2 YSYEKL. The CDR3 is 17 residues long.

The V call is TRBV15, the J call TRBJ2-4; weak D call: TRBD2 (6 bases). CDR1 LNHNV and CDR2 YYDKDF come from the germline V gene (reference sequence). This CDR3 region has 15 residues. The V end was cut by 0 bases, the J end by 4 bases, with 10 bases between. The CDR3 DNA follows: TGTGCCACCAGCAGAGATTGGGCGGGGAAAAACATTCAGTACTTC. Translated: CATSRDWAGKNIQYF.

At least ten counts were recorded for this clonotype. J is TRBJ1-3 and V is TRBV20-1; weak D call: TRBD1 (6 bases). V was trimmed by 2 bases and J by 3 bases, leaving 8 bases between them. CDR3 size: 13 residues. CDR1 and CDR2 from the germline V gene are DFQATT and SNEGSKA (reference sequence). The chain's CDR3 is CSARLGGGNTIYF. The CDR3 nucleotides read TGCAGTGCTAGATTAGGGGGTGGAAACACCATATATTTT.

The gene calls are TRBV7-9 and TRBJ2-7; possible D gene TRBD2, 5 bases. V lost 5 bases and J lost 5, with 16 bases in between. Looked up from germline, CDR1 is SEHNR and CDR2 is FQNEAQ (reference sequence). CDR3 length equals 14 residues. CDR3 nucleotide sequence: TGTGCCAGCAGCGCGGGCCTCGTTCCGGACGAGCAGTACTTC. Protein product: CASSAGLVPDEQYF.

The J gene is TRBJ2-7, the V gene TRBV7-3; the D gene could be TRBD1 or TRBD2 (5 bases each). V was trimmed by 4 bases and J by 2 bases, leaving 15 bases between them. CDR1 SGHTA and CDR2 FQGTGA come from the germline V gene. There are 15 residues in the CDR3. Here the CDR3 DNA reads TGTGCCAGCAGCTCCCTCCCCGGGACCCCCTACGAGCAGTACTTC. Its protein product is CASSSLPGTPYEQYF. The full variable domain, in which reference TRBV7-3 and TRBJ2-7 provide the parts outside the CDR3, is GAGVSQTPSNKVTEKGKYVELRCDPISGHTALYWYRQSLGQGPEFLIYFQGTGAADDSGLPNDRFFAVRPEGSVSTLKIQRTERGDSAVYLCASSSLPGTPYEQYFGPGTRLTVT.

This clonotype was found a few times. The rearrangement uses TRBV7-8 and TRBJ1-6; D ambiguous. V lost 4 bases and J 1 base, leaving 8 bases between the germline ends. The CDR3 has 15 amino acids. CDR1 is SGHVS, CDR2 FQNEAQ, per germline. CDR3 nucleotide sequence: TGTGCCAGCAGCTCGAAGAGGTCCTATAATTCACCCCTCCACTTT. Residues: CASSSKRSYNSPLHF.

The V gene is TRBV5-1, the J gene TRBJ1-5, with a tentative D call TRBD1 (6 bases). V was clipped by 4 bases and J by 2 bases, with 13 bases between them. This CDR3 is built from 15 residues. Looked up from germline, CDR1 is SGHRS and CDR2 is YFSETQ. The CDR3 DNA reads TGCGCCAGCAGCCCGACAGGATCCGGCAATCAGCCCCAGCATTTT. Its protein is CASSPTGSGNQPQHF.

The chain links TRBV28 to TRBJ2-7; 7 positions match TRBD2. The CDR3 is 15 amino acids. Germline V lookup: CDR1 MDHEN, CDR2 SYDVKM. J gave up 2 bases and V 0 bases, and 4 bases lay outside the gene matches. The chain's CDR3 is CASSLWLAGTYEQYF. In nucleotides, the CDR3 is TGTGCCAGCAGTTTATGGTTAGCGGGCACCTACGAGCAGTACTTC.

V usage is TRBV5-1 and J usage is TRBJ2-7; 8 bases agree with TRBD1. With 0 bases clipped from V and 3 bases from J, the junction kept 2 bases outside the gene matches. Germline V gene lookup returns CDR1 SGHRS and CDR2 YFSETQ. The CDR3 totals 14 residues. CDR3 region: CASSLEDRVYEQYF. The CDR3 nucleotides read TGCGCCAGCAGCTTGGAGGACAGGGTCTACGAGCAGTACTTC. The entire variable domain, with the rest obtained from reference TRBV5-1 and TRBJ2-7, is as follows: KAGVTQTPRYLIKTRGQQVTLSCSPISGHRSVSWYQQTPGQGLQFLFEYFSETQRNKGNFPGRFSGRQFSNSRSEMNVSTLELGDSALYLCASSLEDRVYEQYFGPGTRLTVT.

This clonotype was recorded at least ten times. This chain uses TRBV20-1 with TRBJ2-1; 14 bases line up with TRBD2. The CDR3 covers 18 residues. Germline CDR1 reads DFQATT; CDR2 reads SNEGSKA (reference sequence). The V gene end was trimmed by 2 bases and the J gene end by 5 bases; junction bases not matched to a gene: 11. DNA for the CDR3: TGCAGTGCTAGACGTTGGGGACTAGCGGGAGTATCGGACAATGAGCAGTTCTTC. It specifies CSARRWGLAGVSDNEQFF.

This clonotype was seen repeatedly, ten times or more. The chain uses TRBV5-1 and TRBJ1-4; D unclear. The CDR3 loop spans 17 amino acids. Trimming shortened V by 0 bases and J by 3 bases, and 15 bases separated the two germline ends. Germline lookup yields CDR1 SGHRS and CDR2 YFSETQ. CDR3 protein: CASSLVPTVPANEKLFF. DNA for the CDR3: TGCGCCAGCAGCTTGGTCCCAACAGTCCCGGCTAATGAAAAACTGTTTTTT.

This clonotype was counted a few times. V is TRBV6-5 and J is TRBJ2-7; D is perhaps TRBD2 (5 bases). Germline CDR1 reads MNHEY; CDR2 reads SVGAGI. V lost 4 bases, J lost 3 bases, and 16 bases lay in between. This CDR3 has 15 residues. The CDR3 bases are TGTGCCAGCAGTTTTCGACCTTACCGGGACTACGAGCAGTACTTC. It encodes CASSFRPYRDYEQYF.

The chain carries TRBV12-3 or TRBV12-4 and TRBJ2-7, with 8 bases matching TRBD2. The trim removed 7 bases at V and 2 bases at J, leaving 10 bases unmatched. The CDR3 totals 15 residues. CDR3 bases: TGTGCCAGCACCACCAGCGGGAGAGGGACCTACGAGCAGTACTTC. This encodes CASTTSGRGTYEQYF.

This clonotype turned up a few times. The chain couples TRBV5-1 to TRBJ1-1; tentatively, D is TRBD1 (6 bases). Germline lookup yields CDR1 SGHRS and CDR2 YFSETQ. The CDR3 spans 15 residues. V was pared by 4 bases and J by 2 bases, with 15 bases between. CDR3 nucleotides: TGCGCCAGCAGCGATTACACAGGGTTTAACACTGAAGCTTTCTTT. Its translation: CASSDYTGFNTEAFF.

This clonotype was picked up many times. J is TRBJ1-5 and V is TRBV6-2 or TRBV6-3; D possibly corresponds to TRBD1 (6 bases). The CDR3 runs 16 residues. Trimming shortened V by 2 bases and J by 5 bases, and 16 bases separated the two germline ends. Germline V gene sequence: CDR1 MNHEY, CDR2 SVGEGT. The CDR3: CASSYAGTGRHQPQHF. The CDR3 bases are TGTGCCAGCAGTTACGCCGGCACAGGGAGGCATCAGCCCCAGCATTTT.

This clonotype was seen only a few times. The J gene is TRBJ2-5, the V gene TRBV7-9; a weak D match, TRBD2 (5 bases). The CDR3 extends over 14 amino acids. Germline V gives CDR1 SEHNR, CDR2 FQNEAQ (reference sequence). With 8 bases removed from V and 2 bases from J, the gap between germline ends came to 15 bases. The CDR3: CASRSDGAQETQYF. The CDR3 DNA reads TGTGCCAGCCGTAGCGACGGAGCACAAGAGACCCAGTACTTC.

This chain uses TRBV5-1 with TRBJ2-7, with D unclear. Germline CDR1 SGHRS, CDR2 YFSETQ. The CDR3 extends over 12 amino acids. V shed 6 bases and J shed 1 base, with 8 bases lying between them. CDR3 protein: CASNSKSYEQYF. CDR3 nucleotides: TGCGCCAGCAATTCTAAGTCCTACGAGCAGTACTTC.

Many counts were recorded for this clonotype. This sequence joins TRBV7-6 and TRBJ2-7; D might be TRBD1 (6 bases). V was shortened by 2 bases and J by 6 bases, with 14 bases between the two germline ends. CDR1 is SGHVS and CDR2 is FNYEAQ in the germline V gene. CDR3 size: 14 residues. The CDR3 sequence: CASSLLGNRAEQYF. The CDR3 DNA is TGTGCCAGCAGCTTACTCGGAAACAGGGCCGAGCAGTACTTC. Full variable domain (rest looked up from reference TRBV7-6 and TRBJ2-7): GAGVSQSPRYKVTKRGQDVALRCDPISGHVSLYWYRQALGQGPEFLTYFNYEAQQDKSGLPNDRFSAERPEGSISTLTIQRTEQRDSAMYRCASSLLGNRAEQYFGPGTRLTVT.

The sample holds a few counts of this clonotype. V is TRBV29-1 and J is TRBJ2-7; 10 nucleotides align to TRBD2. CDR1 and CDR2 from the germline V gene are SQVTM and ANQGSEA. The ends lost 7 bases at V and 3 bases at J; junction bases unmatched: 3. CDR3 size: 12 residues. The CDR3 region is CSGTSGYYEQYF. DNA of the CDR3: TGCAGCGGGACTAGCGGATACTACGAGCAGTACTTC.

This clonotype was detected only a few times. The chain joins TRBV29-1 to TRBJ2-3; 10 positions agree with TRBD1. This CDR3 contains 13 residues. Germline V gives CDR1 SQVTM, CDR2 ANQGSEA. The ends lost 3 bases at V and 6 bases at J; junction bases unmatched: 3. This CDR3 reads CSVDGTGVDTQYF. CDR3 in DNA: TGCAGCGTTGACGGGACAGGGGTGGATACGCAGTATTTT.

In this sample, this clonotype turned up many times. The chain links TRBV29-1 to TRBJ2-3; D is ambiguous. This CDR3 comprises 12 residues. Trimming took 2 bases from V and 2 from J, leaving 5 bases between them. Germline CDR1 reads SQVTM; CDR2 reads ANQGSEA. CDR3 protein: CSVELPTDTQYF. CDR3 DNA: TGCAGCGTTGAACTTCCCACAGATACGCAGTATTTT.

The CDR3 nucleotides are TGTGCCAGCAGCTTACCCAGCGGGAGGGGGGACAATGAGCAGTTCTTC. It yields the protein CASSLPSGRGDNEQFF. The gene calls are TRBV5-4 and TRBJ2-1, with 10 bases lining up with TRBD2. V shed 2 bases, J shed 5 bases, and the junction held 7 bases outside the gene matches. The CDR3 loop spans 16 amino acids. Germline V gives CDR1 SGHNT, CDR2 YYREEE (reference sequence).

This clonotype was seen only a few times. The J gene is TRBJ2-2, the V gene TRBV9; D possibly corresponds to TRBD2 (7 bases). Germline CDR1 and CDR2: SGDLS and YYNGEE. The V end lost 4 bases, the J end lost 6 bases, and 22 bases lay between the germline ends. The CDR3 is made up of 17 amino acids. The CDR3: CASSSTSTGGGAGELFF. In DNA form, the CDR3 reads TGTGCCAGCAGCTCTACTTCGACGGGGGGCGGTGCCGGGGAGCTGTTTTTT.

There are a few counts of this clonotype. The J gene is TRBJ2-7, the V gene TRBV4-1, with D perhaps TRBD1 (6 bases). Germline V gene lookup returns CDR1 MGHRA and CDR2 YSYEKL. This CDR3 is built from 20 residues. Deletions cut 0 bases from V and 0 bases from J, with 24 bases between. CDR3 sequence reads: CASSQDGWQGHSTLSYEQYF. The CDR3 coding sequence is TGCGCCAGCAGCCAAGATGGTTGGCAGGGACATTCCACGCTCTCCTACGAGCAGTACTTC.

The rearrangement joins TRBV24-1 to TRBJ2-1; D unresolved. CDR3 size: 16 residues. Trimming pared 2 bases from V and 1 base from J, leaving 11 bases between. In germline, CDR1 is KGHDR, CDR2 SFDVKD. CDR3 bases: TGTGCCACCAGTGATTCCCTCCCCGGTTCCTACAATGAGCAGTTCTTC. Translated, it gives CATSDSLPGSYNEQFF.

This sequence joins TRBV11-2 and TRBJ2-3; D is possibly TRBD1 or TRBD2 (5 bases each). From germline, CDR1 is SGHAT and CDR2 FQNNGV. This CDR3 is built from 16 residues. Trimming took 1 base from V and 2 from J, leaving 13 bases between them. CDR3 in DNA: TGTGCCAGCAGCTTAGGGGGCCTGAGGGCCACAGATACGCAGTATTTT. Amino acid sequence: CASSLGGLRATDTQYF. The full variable domain, with the rest looked up from reference TRBV11-2 and TRBJ2-3, is EAGVAQSPRYKIIEKRQSVAFWCNPISGHATLYWYQQILGQGPKLLIQFQNNGVVDDSQLPKDRFSAERLKGVDSTLKIQPAKLEDSAVYLCASSLGGLRATDTQYFGPGTRLTVL.

This clonotype appeared many times. The chain carries TRBV7-9 and TRBJ1-6; 7 bases are a match to TRBD1. The CDR3 runs to 14 residues. Trimming at V came to 4 bases and at J to 5 bases, leaving 2 bases not matched to a gene. In germline, CDR1 is SEHNR, CDR2 FQNEAQ (reference sequence). CDR3 in amino acids: CASSSQGDNSPLHF. Written as DNA, the CDR3 is TGTGCCAGCAGCTCGCAGGGGGATAATTCACCCCTCCACTTT. Combining the CDR3 with reference TRBV7-9 and TRBJ1-6 gives the whole variable domain DTGVSQNPRHKITKRGQNVTFRCDPISEHNRLYWYRQTLGQGPEFLTYFQNEAQLEKSRLLSDRFSAERPKGSFSTLEIQRTEQGDSAMYLCASSSQGDNSPLHFGNGTRLTVT.

This chain uses TRBV13 with TRBJ2-1; TRBD1 or TRBD2 may be the D gene (5 bases each). The CDR3 consists of 16 residues. From germline, CDR1 is PRHDT and CDR2 FYEKMQ (reference sequence). V shed 4 bases and J shed 8 bases, with 21 bases lying between them. CDR3 nucleotide sequence: TGTGCCAGCAGCTCTTGGTTACCCTTCCAGGGAGATGAGCAGTTCTTC. Protein sequence: CASSSWLPFQGDEQFF. The full variable domain, its missing parts supplied by reference TRBV13 and TRBJ2-1, is AAGVIQSPRHLIKEKRETATLKCYPIPRHDTVYWYQQGPGQDPQFLISFYEKMQSDKGSIPDRFSAQQFSDYHSELNMSSLELGDSALYFCASSSWLPFQGDEQFFGPGTRLTVL.

This clonotype turned up a few times. This chain links TRBV2 with TRBJ2-1; 10 nucleotides agree with TRBD1. Germline CDR1 is SNHLY and CDR2 is FYNNEI. Germline trimming cut 6 bases from V and 7 bases from J; bases unmatched to any gene: 3. This CDR3 contains 13 residues. CDR3 bases: TGTGCCAGCAGGACGGACAGGGGGAATGAGCAGTTCTTC. As protein: CASRTDRGNEQFF. Full variable domain (remainder filled in from reference TRBV2 and TRBJ2-1): EPEVTQTPSHQVTQMGQEVILRCVPISNHLYFYWYRQILGQKVEFLVSFYNNEISEKSEIFDDQFSVERPDGSNFTLKIRSTKLEDSAMYFCASRTDRGNEQFFGPGTRLTVL.

This clonotype was found a few times. The J gene is TRBJ2-7, the V gene TRBV29-1, with a possible D match to TRBD1 (6 bases). CDR1 and CDR2 (germline): SQVTM, ANQGSEA. CDR3 length: 13 amino acids. Trimming stripped 4 bases from V and 6 bases from J, with 16 bases between. CDR3 sequence: CSVAGKYRVEQYF. CDR3 in DNA: TGCAGCGTTGCGGGAAAATACAGGGTCGAGCAGTACTTC.

A note on this clonotype: Relative to the germline gene, one junction end is altered; a read error may explain this. This chain links TRBV15 with TRBJ2-3; TRBD1 matches 8 bases. The CDR3 consists of 19 residues. The germline gives CDR1 LNHNV, CDR2 YYDKDF (reference sequence). Here the CDR3 reads CATSRDRGQYSNSTDTQYF. For the CDR3, the DNA is TGTGCCACCAGCCGAGACAGGGGCCAGTACAGCAACTCCACAGATACGCAGTATTTT.

This clonotype was found a few times. The chain uses TRBV24-1 and TRBJ1-5; a weak D match, TRBD1 (6 bases). This CDR3 contains 14 residues. Trimming took 6 bases from V and 7 from J, leaving 15 bases between them. From germline, CDR1 is KGHDR and CDR2 SFDVKD. CDR3 residues: CATSPSGAKQPQHF. As DNA, the CDR3 is TGTGCCACCAGTCCCTCAGGGGCAAAGCAGCCCCAGCATTTT.